Listed below are T cell receptor beta chains from one sample, sequenced in a study of breast tumors, draining lymph nodes, adjacent tissues. TCRdb fed the multiplex PCR reads into MiXCR, producing one record per CDR3 protein. The repertoire holds tens of thousands of distinct CDR3 sequences, with more than 25% as singletons. The sequencing sample was made of axillary lymph node tissue. These receptors were obtained from a female donor with breast cancer. Some clones in this sample may be carry-over from other donors' samples. Both conserved end residues are part of each CDR3. The D gene is left open where the match is weak. Only some rows state a clone size, as once, few, many or a class for expanded clones.

d_call	v_call	j_call	clone_size	cdr3_nt	cdr3_aa
-	TRBV19	TRBJ1-3	many	TGTGCCAGTACGGAACAATTCTCTGGAAACACCATATATTTT	CASTEQFSGNTIYF
-	TRBV20-1	TRBJ1-3	-	-	CSARAGGTYNEQFFGPGRNTIYF
-	TRBV7-2	TRBJ2-1	many	TGTGCCAGCAGCCCCCGACGGGCGGGGAATGAGCAGTTCTTC	CASSPRRAGNEQFF
-	TRBV2	TRBJ2-5	many	TGTGCCAGCACCACGATAGAGTATCGGGATTCCCAAGAGACCCAGTACTTC	CASTTIEYRDSQETQYF
TRBD2	TRBV2	TRBJ2-3	many	TGTGCCAGCAGAGAGTGGGGAGGGACAGATACGCAGTATTTT	CASREWGGTDTQYF
TRBD1	TRBV6-2/TRBV6-3	TRBJ2-2	-	TGTGCCACTGGGACAGGGCAATCCGGGGAGCTGTTTTTT	CATGTGQSGELFF
TRBD1	TRBV30	TRBJ1-1	once	TGTGCCTGGTCCCGGGACAGGGGGGGGAACACTGAAGCTTTCTTT	CAWSRDRGGNTEAFF
TRBD1	TRBV11-3	TRBJ2-5	many	TGTGCCACGACCATAGGGGGCATGGAGACCCAGTACTTC	CATTIGGMETQYF
TRBD1	TRBV28	TRBJ2-5	-	TGTGCCAGCAGGATGGGGACAGCCCAAGAGACCCAGTACTTC	CASRMGTAQETQYF
-	TRBV30	TRBJ2-7	many	TGTGCCTGGAGCCCGATTCGAATATTGGGCGAGCAGTACTTC	CAWSPIRILGEQYF
-	TRBV6-1	TRBJ2-7	many	TGTGCCAGCAGTGAATCATTGGGGCAGGGTTCCTACGAGCAGTACTTC	CASSESLGQGSYEQYF
-	TRBV27	TRBJ2-1	-	TGTGCCAGCAAGGATATTGAATCCTACAATGAGCAGTTCTTC	CASKDIESYNEQFF
TRBD1	TRBV6-6	TRBJ2-1	many	TGTGCCAGCAGTTACCCGCGGGGACAGGGAGAGTCGAATGAGCAGTTCTTC	CASSYPRGQGESNEQFF
TRBD2	TRBV28	TRBJ2-5	few	TGTGCCAGCAGTATCCCGACTAGCGGGAAAGAGACCCAGTACTTC	CASSIPTSGKETQYF
TRBD1	TRBV6-2/TRBV6-3	TRBJ2-7	many	TGTGCCAGCAGACCACTGAGCAGGGGGCCCCTTTTAGAGCAGTACTTC	CASRPLSRGPLLEQYF
-	TRBV6-2/TRBV6-3	TRBJ1-2	many	TGTGCCAGCACCCGGGGGTACTCTCACTATGGCTACACCTTC	CASTRGYSHYGYTF
-	TRBV12-3/TRBV12-4	TRBJ2-1	many	TGTGCCAGCAGTTTTGGGGGCGTCAATTCCTACAATGAGCAGTTCTTC	CASSFGGVNSYNEQFF
-	TRBV12-5	TRBJ1-2	many	TGTGCTAGTGGTTTGGAGGGATCTGGGTTGGACTTC	CASGLEGSGLDF
-	TRBV28	TRBJ2-7	many	TGTGCCAGCCATCAGGCTAGCGACTCCTACGAGCAGTACTTC	CASHQASDSYEQYF
-	TRBV20-1	TRBJ1-2	medium-sized	TGCAGTGCTAGCGACACGGTATATGGCTACACCTTC	CSASDTVYGYTF
-	TRBV6-1	TRBJ1-4	many	TGTGCCAGCAGTGTGACCGCAACTAATGAAAAACTGTTTTTT	CASSVTATNEKLFF
TRBD1	TRBV9	TRBJ1-5	many	TGTGCCAGCAGCGTGACAGGGGACGCTCAGCCCCAGCATTTT	CASSVTGDAQPQHF
TRBD2	TRBV10-3	TRBJ2-3	-	TGTGCCATCAGTGAGTTCGCTAGCGGGAGTGAGCAGTATTTT	CAISEFASGSEQYF
-	TRBV11-2	TRBJ2-3	many	TGTGCCAGCAGCTTAGAGGGTGTTACGCAGTATTTT	CASSLEGVTQYF
TRBD1	TRBV6-2/TRBV6-3	TRBJ1-5	many	TGTGCCAGCAGTTCCCAGATCGACAGGGCATGGAATCAGCCCCAGCATTTT	CASSSQIDRAWNQPQHF
-	TRBV9	TRBJ2-2	many	TGTGCCAGCAGCGCCCGACTAGAAGGCGGGGAGCTGTTTTTT	CASSARLEGGELFF
TRBD2	TRBV6-6	TRBJ2-1	many	TGTGCCAGCAGTCACCCCCCCCTAGCGGGAGAGTACAATGAGCAGTTCTTC	CASSHPPLAGEYNEQFF
-	TRBV5-6	TRBJ1-5	many	TGTGCCAGCAGCTTGCGGGGTCGAGGCAATCAGCCCCAGCATTTT	CASSLRGRGNQPQHF
TRBD2	TRBV7-3	TRBJ2-3	-	TGTGCCAGCAGCATGGGACTAGCGGATTACAATGAGCAGTATTTT	CASSMGLADYNEQYF
-	TRBV7-2	TRBJ2-3	many	TGTGCCAGCAGCTTTCTAGTGTTCGATACGCAGTATTTT	CASSFLVFDTQYF
-	TRBV28	TRBJ2-2	few	TGTGCCAGCAGTCCCCCCCTCCGCGGGGAGCTGTTTTTT	CASSPPLRGELFF
-	TRBV19	TRBJ2-5	many	TGTGCCAGTAGTATTCGGACGGGGTTAGGGGAGACCCAGTACTTC	CASSIRTGLGETQYF
-	TRBV4-1	TRBJ2-2	-	TGTGCCAGCAGCCCTACTAGGCACACCGGGGAGCTGTTTTTT	CASSPTRHTGELFF
-	TRBV15	TRBJ2-5	many	TGTGCCACCAGCAGAGATCTAGCGCAAGAGACCCAGTACTTC	CATSRDLAQETQYF
-	TRBV5-1	TRBJ1-6	-	TGCGCCAGCAGCTTGGCTACTGGGGGGGGACCCAATTCACCCCTCCACTTT	CASSLATGGGPNSPLHF
TRBD2	TRBV15	TRBJ2-1	many	TGTGCCACCAGCAGAGACATTCCTAGCGGGAGGGCCTTTGCCCTCAATGAGCAGTTCTTC	CATSRDIPSGRAFALNEQFF